These 6 T cell receptor beta chains came from one sample sequenced in a study of T cell responses to AZD1222 COVID-19 vaccine. Sequencing was performed with immunoSEQ multiplex PCR; in TCRdb, only in-frame clones are kept and a portion is missing. The table includes 99,000 or so clones, approximately 91% detected once. Here the sequenced sample was peripheral blood, taken on day 0 of AZD1222 vaccination. The receptors were sampled from an adult in good health.

V is TRBV7-8 and J is TRBJ2-5, with a possible D match to TRBD2 (5 bases). Trimming left V 5 bases short and J 9 bases short, with 16 bases between. Germline loops: CDR1 SGHVS, CDR2 FQNEAQ. The CDR3 is 13 residues long. CDR3 sequence: CASSTRAPVAQYF. The CDR3 region has the DNA TGTGCCAGCAGCACTAGGGCGCCCGTGGCCCAGTACTTC.

V is TRBV27 and J is TRBJ1-1, with a tentative D call TRBD1 (5 bases). The CDR3 contains 17 residues. V lost 2 bases, J lost 4 bases, and 20 bases lay in between. Germline CDR1 reads MNHEY; CDR2 reads SMNVEV (reference sequence). This CDR3 reads CASSLIGGGSGGTEAFF. In nucleotides, the CDR3 is TGTGCCAGCAGTTTAATCGGCGGTGGATCGGGGGGCACTGAAGCTTTCTTT.

The rearrangement uses TRBV7-8 and TRBJ2-7; 8 bases are shared with TRBD1. The CDR3 covers 14 residues. Per germline, CDR1 SGHVS and CDR2 FQNEAQ. Losses at the gene ends were 4 bases for V and 6 bases for J; bases not matched to a gene: 8. This CDR3 reads CASSSRGLLSEQYF. The CDR3 DNA reads TGTGCCAGCAGCTCCAGGGGGCTGCTGAGCGAGCAGTACTTC.

The V and J genes are TRBV30 and TRBJ1-2; possibly TRBD1 for D (6 bases). The CDR3 is made up of 13 amino acids. The ends were cut back, 0 bases at V and 5 bases at J, with 10 bases in the middle. The germline gives CDR1 GTSNPN, CDR2 SVGIG (reference sequence). The CDR3: CAWSVQGPYGYTF. In nucleotides, the CDR3 is TGTGCCTGGAGTGTACAGGGACCTTATGGCTACACCTTC. The full variable domain, with the rest looked up from reference TRBV30 and TRBJ1-2, is SQTIHQWPATLVQPVGSPLSLECTVEGTSNPNLYWYRQAAGRGLQLLFYSVGIGQISSEVPQNLSASRPQDRQFILSSKKLLLSDSGFYLCAWSVQGPYGYTFGSGTRLTVV.

The chain carries TRBV29-1 and TRBJ2-7; D ambiguous. The germline V gene encodes CDR1 SQVTM and CDR2 ANQGSEA. This CDR3 is 13 amino acids long. V lost 4 bases and J lost 0, with 10 bases in between. The CDR3 loop reads CSVGGGISYEQYF. CDR3 nucleotide sequence: TGCAGCGTTGGGGGTGGGATCTCCTACGAGCAGTACTTC.

The chain carries TRBV10-3 and TRBJ1-1; D call uncertain. From germline, CDR1 is ENHRY and CDR2 SYGVKD. The germline V and J ends were trimmed by 6 bases and 5 bases, with 13 bases remaining between them. This CDR3 is 13 amino acids long. The CDR3 bases are TGTGCCATCAGGAAGACTGAGGGAACTGAAGCTTTCTTT. Its translation is CAIRKTEGTEAFF.